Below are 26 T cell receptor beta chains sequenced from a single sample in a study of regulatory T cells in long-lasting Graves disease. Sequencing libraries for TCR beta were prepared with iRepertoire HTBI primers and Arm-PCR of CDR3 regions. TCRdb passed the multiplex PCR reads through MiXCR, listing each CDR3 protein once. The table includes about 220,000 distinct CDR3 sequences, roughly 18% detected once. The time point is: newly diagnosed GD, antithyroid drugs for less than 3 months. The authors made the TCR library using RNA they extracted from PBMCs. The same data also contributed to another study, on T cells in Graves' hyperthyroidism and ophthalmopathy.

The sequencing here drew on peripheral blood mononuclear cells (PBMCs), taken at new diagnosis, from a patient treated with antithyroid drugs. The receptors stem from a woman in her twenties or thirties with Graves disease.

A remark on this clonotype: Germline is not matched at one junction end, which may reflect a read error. CDR3 sequence (DNA): TGTGCCAGCAGCCTCTCCGGGACAGGGGGGAAGAACACTGGAGCTTTCTTT. Amino acids: CASSLSGTGGKNTGAFF. The V call is TRBV5-6, the J call TRBJ1-1; 11 positions agree with TRBD1. Germline loops: CDR1 SGHDT, CDR2 YYEEEE. The CDR3 has 17 amino acids.

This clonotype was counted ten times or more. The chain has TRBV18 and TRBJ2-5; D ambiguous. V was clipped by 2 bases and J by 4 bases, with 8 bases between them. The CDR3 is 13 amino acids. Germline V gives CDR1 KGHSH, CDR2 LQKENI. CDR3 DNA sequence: TGTGCCAGCTCACCATTGGTGACAGAGACCCAGTACTTC. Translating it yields CASSPLVTETQYF.

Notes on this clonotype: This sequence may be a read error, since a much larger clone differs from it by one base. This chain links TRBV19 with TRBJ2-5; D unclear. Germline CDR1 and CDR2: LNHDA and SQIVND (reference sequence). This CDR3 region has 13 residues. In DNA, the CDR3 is TGTGCCAGTAGTATAGCTCACCAAGAGACCCGGTACTTC. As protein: CASSIAHQETRYF.

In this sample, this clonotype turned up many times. CDR3 nucleotide sequence: TGCAGTGCTAGACGGATAAGAGCGGGGAGTGTGGGAGATACGCAGTATTTT. Protein product: CSARRIRAGSVGDTQYF. The chain employs TRBV20-1 and TRBJ2-3, with 7 bases aligning to TRBD2. The CDR3 sequence is 17 residues long. V lost 2 bases and J lost 5; bases outside the gene matches: 16. Germline V gene sequence: CDR1 DFQATT, CDR2 SNEGSKA (reference sequence).

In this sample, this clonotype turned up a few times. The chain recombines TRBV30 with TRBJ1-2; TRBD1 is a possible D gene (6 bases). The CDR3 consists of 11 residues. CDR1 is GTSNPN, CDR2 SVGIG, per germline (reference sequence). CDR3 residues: CAWGRGFGYTF. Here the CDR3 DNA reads TGTGCTTGGGGGCGCGGATTTGGCTACACCTTC.

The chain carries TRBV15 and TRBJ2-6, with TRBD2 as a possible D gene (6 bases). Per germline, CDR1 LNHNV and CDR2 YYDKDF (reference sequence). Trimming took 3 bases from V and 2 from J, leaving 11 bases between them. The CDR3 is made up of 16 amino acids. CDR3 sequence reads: CATSSGRGAGANVLTF. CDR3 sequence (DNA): TGTGCCACCAGCAGCGGACGCGGGGCTGGGGCCAACGTCCTGACTTTC.

The CDR3 nucleotides are TGTGCCAGCAGTTTATCGAGGGCAGGCGTGGATGGCTACACCTTC. Its translation: CASSLSRAGVDGYTF. The chain joins TRBV27 to TRBJ1-2; D is ambiguous. The CDR3 is made up of 15 amino acids. Trimming left V 0 bases short and J 6 bases short, with 14 bases between. The germline V gene encodes CDR1 MNHEY and CDR2 SMNVEV (reference sequence).

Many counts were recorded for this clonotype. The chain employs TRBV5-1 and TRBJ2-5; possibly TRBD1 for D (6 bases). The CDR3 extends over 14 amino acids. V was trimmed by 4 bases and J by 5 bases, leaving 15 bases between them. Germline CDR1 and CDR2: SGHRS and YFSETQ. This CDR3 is CASSPGDPFETQYF. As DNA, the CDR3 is TGCGCCAGCAGCCCAGGGGACCCCTTCGAGACCCAGTACTTC.

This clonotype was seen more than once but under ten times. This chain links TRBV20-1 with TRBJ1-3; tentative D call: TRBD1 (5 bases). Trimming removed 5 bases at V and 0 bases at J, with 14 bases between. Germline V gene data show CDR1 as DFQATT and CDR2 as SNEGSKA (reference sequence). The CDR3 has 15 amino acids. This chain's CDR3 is CSASPGRLSGNTIYF. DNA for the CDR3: TGCAGTGCTTCCCCGGGGCGACTCTCTGGAAACACCATATATTTT.

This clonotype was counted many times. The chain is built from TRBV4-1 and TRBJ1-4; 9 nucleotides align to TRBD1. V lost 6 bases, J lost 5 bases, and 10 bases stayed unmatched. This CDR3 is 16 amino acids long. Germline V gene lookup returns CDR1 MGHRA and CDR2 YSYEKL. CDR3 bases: TGCGCCAGCAGAACCGGGACAGGGATTGCGAATGAAAAACTGTTTTTT. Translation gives CASRTGTGIANEKLFF.

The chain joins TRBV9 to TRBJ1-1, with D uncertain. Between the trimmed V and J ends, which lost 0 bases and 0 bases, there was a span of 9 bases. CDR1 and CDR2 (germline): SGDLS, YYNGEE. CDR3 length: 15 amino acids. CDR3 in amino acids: CASSVGYSVNTEAFF. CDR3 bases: TGTGCCAGCAGCGTAGGATACTCCGTGAACACTGAAGCTTTCTTT.

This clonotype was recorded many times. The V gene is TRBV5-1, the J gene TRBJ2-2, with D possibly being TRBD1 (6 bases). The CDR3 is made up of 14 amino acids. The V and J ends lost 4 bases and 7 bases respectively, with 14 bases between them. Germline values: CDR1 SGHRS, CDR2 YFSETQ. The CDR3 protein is CASSGTGLDGELFF. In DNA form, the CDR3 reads TGCGCCAGCAGCGGTACAGGGTTGGACGGGGAGCTGTTTTTT.

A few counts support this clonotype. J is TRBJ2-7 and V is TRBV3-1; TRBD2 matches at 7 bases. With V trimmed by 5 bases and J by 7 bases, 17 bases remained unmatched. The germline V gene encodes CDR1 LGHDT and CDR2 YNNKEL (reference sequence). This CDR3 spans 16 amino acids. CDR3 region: CASSTVPTSLGREQYF. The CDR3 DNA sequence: TGTGCCAGCAGCACAGTCCCGACTAGCTTGGGTCGAGAGCAGTACTTC.

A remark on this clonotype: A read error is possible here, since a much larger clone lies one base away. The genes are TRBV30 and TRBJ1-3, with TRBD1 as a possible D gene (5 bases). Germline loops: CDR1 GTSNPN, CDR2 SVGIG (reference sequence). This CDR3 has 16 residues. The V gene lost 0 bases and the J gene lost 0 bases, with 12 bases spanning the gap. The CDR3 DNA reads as TGTGCCTGGAGTGTCGGAGACAGCGGCTCTGGAAACACCATATATTTT. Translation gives CAWSVGDSGSGNTIYF.

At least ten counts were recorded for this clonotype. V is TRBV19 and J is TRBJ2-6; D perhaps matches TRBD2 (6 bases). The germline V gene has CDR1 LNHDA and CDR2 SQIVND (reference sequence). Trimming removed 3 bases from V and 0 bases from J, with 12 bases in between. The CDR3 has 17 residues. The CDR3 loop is CASSIGGKRSGANVLTF. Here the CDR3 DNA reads TGTGCCAGTAGTATCGGAGGGAAGCGCTCTGGGGCCAACGTCCTGACTTTC. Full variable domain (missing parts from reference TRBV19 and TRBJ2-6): DGGITQSPKYLFRKEGQNVTLSCEQNLNHDAMYWYRQDPGQGLRLIYYSQIVNDFQKGDIAEGYSVSREKKESFPLTVTSAQKNPTAFYLCASSIGGKRSGANVLTFGAGSRLTVL.

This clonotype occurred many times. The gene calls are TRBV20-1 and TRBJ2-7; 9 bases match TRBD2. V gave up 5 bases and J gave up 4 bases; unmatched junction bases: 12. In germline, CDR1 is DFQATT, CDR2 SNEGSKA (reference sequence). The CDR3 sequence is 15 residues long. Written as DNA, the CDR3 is TGCAGTGCTCCCTACATAGCGGGAGCGGGGTACGAGCAGTACTTC. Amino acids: CSAPYIAGAGYEQYF.

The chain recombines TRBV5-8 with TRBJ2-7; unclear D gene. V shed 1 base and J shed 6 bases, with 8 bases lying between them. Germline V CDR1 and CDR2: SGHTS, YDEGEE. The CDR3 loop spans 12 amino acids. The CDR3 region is CASSLYPTEQYF. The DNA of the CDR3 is TGTGCCAGCAGCTTGTATCCCACCGAGCAGTACTTC.

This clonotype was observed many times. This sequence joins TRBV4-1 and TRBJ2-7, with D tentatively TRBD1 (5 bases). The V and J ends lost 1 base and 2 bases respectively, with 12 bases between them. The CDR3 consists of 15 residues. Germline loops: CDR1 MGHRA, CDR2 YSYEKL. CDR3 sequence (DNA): TGCGCCAGCAGCCAAGCCCCGGACAACGCCTACGAGCAGTACTTC. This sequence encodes CASSQAPDNAYEQYF.

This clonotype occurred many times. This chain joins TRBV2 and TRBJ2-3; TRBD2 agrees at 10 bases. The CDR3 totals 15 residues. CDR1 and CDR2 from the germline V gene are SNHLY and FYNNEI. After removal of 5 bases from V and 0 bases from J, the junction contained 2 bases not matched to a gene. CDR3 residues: CASSKTSGSTDTQYF. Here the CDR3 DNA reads TGTGCCAGCAGTAAGACTAGCGGGAGCACAGATACGCAGTATTTT.

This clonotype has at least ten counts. CDR3 DNA sequence: TGCAGTGCTAGGAGGGACAGGGACCCAGATACGCAGTATTTT. Its protein is CSARRDRDPDTQYF. V usage is TRBV20-1 and J usage is TRBJ2-3; 9 bases fit TRBD1. The V segment lost 3 bases and the J segment 4 bases; nucleotides outside the gene matches: 5. The germline V gene encodes CDR1 DFQATT and CDR2 SNEGSKA (reference sequence). CDR3 length: 14 amino acids.

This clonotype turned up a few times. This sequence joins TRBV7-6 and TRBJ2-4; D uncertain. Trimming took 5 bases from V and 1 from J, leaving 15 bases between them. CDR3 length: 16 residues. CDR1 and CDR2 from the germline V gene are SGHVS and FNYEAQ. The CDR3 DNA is TGTGCCAGCAGCCTAGACCCAGTGGGCGCCAAAAACATTCAGTACTTC. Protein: CASSLDPVGAKNIQYF.

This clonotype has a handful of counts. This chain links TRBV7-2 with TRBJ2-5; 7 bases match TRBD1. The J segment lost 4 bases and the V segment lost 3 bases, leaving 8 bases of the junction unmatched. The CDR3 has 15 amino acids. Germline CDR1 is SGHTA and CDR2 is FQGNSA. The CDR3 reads CASSLGDRVGETQYF. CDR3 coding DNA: TGTGCCAGCAGCTTGGGTGACAGGGTGGGAGAGACCCAGTACTTC.

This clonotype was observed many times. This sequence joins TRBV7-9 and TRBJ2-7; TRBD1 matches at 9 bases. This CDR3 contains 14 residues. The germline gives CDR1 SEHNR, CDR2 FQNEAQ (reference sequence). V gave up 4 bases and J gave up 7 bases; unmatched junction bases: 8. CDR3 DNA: TGTGCCAGCAGCTCTCCGGGACAGGGAGGGGAGCAGTACTTC. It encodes CASSSPGQGGEQYF.

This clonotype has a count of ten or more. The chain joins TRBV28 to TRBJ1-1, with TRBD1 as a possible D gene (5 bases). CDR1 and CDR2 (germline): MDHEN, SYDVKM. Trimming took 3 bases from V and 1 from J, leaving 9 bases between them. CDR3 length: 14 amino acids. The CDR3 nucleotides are TGTGCCAGCAGTTTGCCAGGGTCGAACACTGAAGCTTTCTTT. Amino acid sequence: CASSLPGSNTEAFF.

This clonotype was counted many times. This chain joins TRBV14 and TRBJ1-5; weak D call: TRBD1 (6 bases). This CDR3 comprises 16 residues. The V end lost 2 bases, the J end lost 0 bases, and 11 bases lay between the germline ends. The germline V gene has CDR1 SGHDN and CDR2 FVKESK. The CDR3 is CASSQYREGSNQPQHF. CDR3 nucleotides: TGTGCCAGCAGCCAATACAGGGAGGGTAGCAATCAGCCCCAGCATTTT.

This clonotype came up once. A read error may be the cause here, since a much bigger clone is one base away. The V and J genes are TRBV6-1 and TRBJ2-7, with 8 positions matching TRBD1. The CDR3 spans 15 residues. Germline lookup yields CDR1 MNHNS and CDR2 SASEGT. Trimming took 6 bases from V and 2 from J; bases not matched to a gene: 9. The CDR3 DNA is TGTGCCAGCAGCCTGCAAAGGACAGGGCCCTACGAGCAGTACTTC. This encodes CASSLQRTGPYEQYF.